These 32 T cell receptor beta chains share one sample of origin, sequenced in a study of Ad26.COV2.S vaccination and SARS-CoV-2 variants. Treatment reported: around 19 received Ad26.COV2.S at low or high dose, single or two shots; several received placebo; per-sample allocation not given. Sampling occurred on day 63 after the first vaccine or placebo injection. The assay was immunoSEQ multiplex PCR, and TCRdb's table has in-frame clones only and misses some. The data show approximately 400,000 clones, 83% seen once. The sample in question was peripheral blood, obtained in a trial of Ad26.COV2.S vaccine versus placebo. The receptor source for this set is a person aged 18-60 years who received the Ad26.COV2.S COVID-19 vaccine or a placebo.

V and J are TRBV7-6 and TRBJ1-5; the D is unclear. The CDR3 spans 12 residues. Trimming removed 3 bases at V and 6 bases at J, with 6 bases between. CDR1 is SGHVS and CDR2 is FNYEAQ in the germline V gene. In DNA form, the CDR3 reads TGTGCCAGCAGCTTGTGGCGTCAGCCCCAGCATTTT. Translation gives CASSLWRQPQHF.

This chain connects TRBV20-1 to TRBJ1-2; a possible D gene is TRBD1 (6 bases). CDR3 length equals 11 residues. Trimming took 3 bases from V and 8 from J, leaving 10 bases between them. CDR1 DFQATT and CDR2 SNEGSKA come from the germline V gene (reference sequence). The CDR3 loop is CSARGAPGYTF. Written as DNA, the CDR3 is TGCAGTGCTAGGGGGGCGCCCGGCTACACCTTC.

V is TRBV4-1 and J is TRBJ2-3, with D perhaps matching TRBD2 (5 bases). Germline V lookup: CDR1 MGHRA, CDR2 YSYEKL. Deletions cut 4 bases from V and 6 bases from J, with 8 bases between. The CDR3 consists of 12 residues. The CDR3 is CASSLSGDTQYF. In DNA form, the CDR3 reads TGCGCCAGCAGCCTTTCGGGGGATACGCAGTATTTT.

DNA for the CDR3: TGTGCCAGCAGCTCAGAGACCCGAGGCTACACCTTC. Translating gives CASSSETRGYTF. The chain carries TRBV7-9 and TRBJ1-2; D is unresolved. With 4 bases removed from V and 8 bases from J, the gap between germline ends came to 11 bases. CDR1 and CDR2 (germline): SEHNR, FQNEAQ (reference sequence). The CDR3 runs 12 residues.

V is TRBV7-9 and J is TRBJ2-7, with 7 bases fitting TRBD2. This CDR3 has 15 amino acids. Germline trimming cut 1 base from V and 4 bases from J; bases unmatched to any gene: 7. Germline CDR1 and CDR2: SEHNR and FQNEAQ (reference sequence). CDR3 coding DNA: TGTGCCAGCAGCTTAGTGGTAGCGGGCCAGTACGAGCAGTACTTC. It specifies CASSLVVAGQYEQYF.

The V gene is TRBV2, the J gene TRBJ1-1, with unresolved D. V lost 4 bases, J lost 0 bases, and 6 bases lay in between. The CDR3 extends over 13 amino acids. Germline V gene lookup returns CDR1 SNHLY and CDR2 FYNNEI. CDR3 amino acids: CASSAEMNTEAFF. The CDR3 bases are TGTGCCAGCAGTGCGGAAATGAACACTGAAGCTTTCTTT.

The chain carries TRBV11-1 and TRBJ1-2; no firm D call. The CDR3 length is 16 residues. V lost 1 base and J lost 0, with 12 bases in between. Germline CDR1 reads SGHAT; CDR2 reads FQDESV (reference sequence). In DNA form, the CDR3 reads TGTGCCAGCAGCTTAGATCAACGGAGTACTAACTATGGCTACACCTTC. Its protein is CASSLDQRSTNYGYTF.

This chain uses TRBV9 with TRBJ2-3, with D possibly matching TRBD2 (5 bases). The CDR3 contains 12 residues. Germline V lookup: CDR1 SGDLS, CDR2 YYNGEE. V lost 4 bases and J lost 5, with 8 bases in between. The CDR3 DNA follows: TGTGCCAGCAGCAAAGGACTAGATACGCAGTATTTT. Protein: CASSKGLDTQYF. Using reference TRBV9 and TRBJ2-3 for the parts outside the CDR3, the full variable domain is DSGVTQTPKHLITATGQRVTLRCSPRSGDLSVYWYQQSLDQGLQFLIQYYNGEERAKGNILERFSAQQFPDLHSELNLSSLELGDSALYFCASSKGLDTQYFGPGTRLTVL.

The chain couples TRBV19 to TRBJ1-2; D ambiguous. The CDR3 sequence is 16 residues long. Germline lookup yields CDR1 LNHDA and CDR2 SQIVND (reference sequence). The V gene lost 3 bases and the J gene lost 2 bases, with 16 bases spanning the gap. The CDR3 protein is CASSMGRARNNYGYTF. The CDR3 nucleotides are TGTGCCAGTAGTATGGGAAGAGCTCGCAACAACTATGGCTACACCTTC.

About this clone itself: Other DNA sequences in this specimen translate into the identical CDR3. The CDR3 protein is CASSPDRNYGYTF. DNA for the CDR3: TGTGCCAGCAGCCCCGACAGGAATTATGGCTACACCTTC. V and J are TRBV7-2 and TRBJ1-2; D might be TRBD1 (6 bases). Per the germline V gene, CDR1 is SGHTA and CDR2 is FQGNSA. Trimming left V 5 bases short and J 5 bases short, with 12 bases between. There are 13 residues in the CDR3.

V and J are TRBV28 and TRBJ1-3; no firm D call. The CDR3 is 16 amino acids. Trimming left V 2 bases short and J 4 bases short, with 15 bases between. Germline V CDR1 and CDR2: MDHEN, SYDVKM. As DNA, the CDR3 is TGTGCCAGCAGTTTAGGCGGGGAAGGTGAGGGAAACACCATATATTTT. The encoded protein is CASSLGGEGEGNTIYF. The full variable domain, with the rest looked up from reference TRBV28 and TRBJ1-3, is DVKVTQSSRYLVKRTGEKVFLECVQDMDHENMFWYRQDPGLGLRLIYFSYDVKMKEKGDIPEGYSVSREKKERFSLILESASTNQTSMYLCASSLGGEGEGNTIYFGEGSWLTVV.

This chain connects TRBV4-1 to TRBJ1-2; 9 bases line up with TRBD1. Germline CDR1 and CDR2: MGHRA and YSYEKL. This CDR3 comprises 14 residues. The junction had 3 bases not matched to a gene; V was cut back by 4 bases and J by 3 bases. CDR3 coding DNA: TGCGCCAGCAGCCCGGACAGGGGAGACTATGGCTACACCTTC. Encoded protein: CASSPDRGDYGYTF.

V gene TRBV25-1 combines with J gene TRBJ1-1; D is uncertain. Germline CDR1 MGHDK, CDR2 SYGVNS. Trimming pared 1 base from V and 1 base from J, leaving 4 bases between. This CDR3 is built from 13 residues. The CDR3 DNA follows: TGTGCCAGCAGTGAATTGAGGAACACTGAAGCTTTCTTT. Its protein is CASSELRNTEAFF.

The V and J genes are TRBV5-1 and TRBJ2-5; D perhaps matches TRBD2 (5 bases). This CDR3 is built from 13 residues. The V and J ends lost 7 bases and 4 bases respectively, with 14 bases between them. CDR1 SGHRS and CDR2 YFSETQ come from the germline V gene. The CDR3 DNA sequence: TGCGCCAGCGCCCAAACTAGTTTAGAGACCCAGTACTTC. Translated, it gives CASAQTSLETQYF.

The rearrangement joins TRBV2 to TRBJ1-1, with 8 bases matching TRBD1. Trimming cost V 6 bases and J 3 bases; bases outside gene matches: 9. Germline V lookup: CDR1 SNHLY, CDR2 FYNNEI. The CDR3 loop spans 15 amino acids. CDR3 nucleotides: TGTGCCAGCAGGTGGGACAGGCAGCGGGACACTGAAGCTTTCTTT. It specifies CASRWDRQRDTEAFF. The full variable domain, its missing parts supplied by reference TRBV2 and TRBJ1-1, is EPEVTQTPSHQVTQMGQEVILRCVPISNHLYFYWYRQILGQKVEFLVSFYNNEISEKSEIFDDQFSVERPDGSNFTLKIRSTKLEDSAMYFCASRWDRQRDTEAFFGQGTRLTVV.

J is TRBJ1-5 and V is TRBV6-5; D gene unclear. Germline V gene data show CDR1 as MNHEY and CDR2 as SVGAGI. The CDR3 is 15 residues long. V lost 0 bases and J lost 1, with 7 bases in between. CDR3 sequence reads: CASSYSFGSNQPQHF. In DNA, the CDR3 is TGTGCCAGCAGTTACTCATTCGGGAGCAATCAGCCCCAGCATTTT.

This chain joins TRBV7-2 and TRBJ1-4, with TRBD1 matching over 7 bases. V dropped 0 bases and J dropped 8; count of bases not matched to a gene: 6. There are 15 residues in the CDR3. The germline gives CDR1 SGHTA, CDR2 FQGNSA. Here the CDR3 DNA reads TGTGCCAGCAGCTTAGCACAGGGGCCGATGGAAAAACTGTTTTTT. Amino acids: CASSLAQGPMEKLFF.

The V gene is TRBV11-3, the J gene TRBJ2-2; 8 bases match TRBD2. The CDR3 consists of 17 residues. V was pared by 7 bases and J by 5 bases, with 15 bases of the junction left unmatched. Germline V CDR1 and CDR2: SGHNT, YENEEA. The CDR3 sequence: CASIEVGAGVGTGELFF. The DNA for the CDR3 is TGTGCCAGCATCGAGGTGGGAGCGGGAGTGGGGACCGGGGAGCTGTTTTTT.

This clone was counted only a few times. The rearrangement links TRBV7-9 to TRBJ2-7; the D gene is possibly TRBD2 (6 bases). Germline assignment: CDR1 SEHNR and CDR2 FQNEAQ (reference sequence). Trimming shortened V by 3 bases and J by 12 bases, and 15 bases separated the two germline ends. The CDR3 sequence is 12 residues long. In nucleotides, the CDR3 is TGTGCCAGCAGCTTGGACGGCGGGGCCCTGTACTTC. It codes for CASSLDGGALYF.

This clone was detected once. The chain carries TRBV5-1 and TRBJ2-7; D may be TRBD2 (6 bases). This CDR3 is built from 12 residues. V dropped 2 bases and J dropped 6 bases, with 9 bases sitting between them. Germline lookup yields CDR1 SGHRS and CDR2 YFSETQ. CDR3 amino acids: CASSLVGGEQYF. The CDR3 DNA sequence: TGCGCCAGCAGCTTAGTGGGGGGCGAGCAGTACTTC. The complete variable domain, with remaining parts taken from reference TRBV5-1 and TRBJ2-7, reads KAGVTQTPRYLIKTRGQQVTLSCSPISGHRSVSWYQQTPGQGLQFLFEYFSETQRNKGNFPGRFSGRQFSNSRSEMNVSTLELGDSALYLCASSLVGGEQYFGPGTRLTVT.

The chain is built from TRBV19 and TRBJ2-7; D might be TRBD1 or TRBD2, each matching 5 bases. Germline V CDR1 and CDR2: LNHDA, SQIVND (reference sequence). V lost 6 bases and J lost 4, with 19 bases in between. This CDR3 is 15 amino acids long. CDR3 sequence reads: CASRDHTWGFYEQYF. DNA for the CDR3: TGTGCCAGTAGGGACCACACATGGGGGTTTTACGAGCAGTACTTC.

The CDR3 DNA reads as TGTGCCATCAGTGACAGGACACAGGGGGCGAGAGGCTACACCTTC. Its translation is CAISDRTQGARGYTF. The chain joins TRBV10-3 to TRBJ1-2, with 9 bases aligning to TRBD1. The CDR3 covers 15 residues. Germline CDR1 and CDR2: ENHRY and SYGVKD. V trimming: 3 bases; J trimming: 8 bases; junction bases outside the gene matches: 10.

As DNA, the CDR3 is TGTGCCAGCAGCAAAGGTCCGGGGACCGGCAATCAGCCCCAGCATTTT. This encodes CASSKGPGTGNQPQHF. The chain combines TRBV21-1 with TRBJ1-5. TRBV21-1 is labeled a pseudogene. The CDR3 sequence is 16 residues long.

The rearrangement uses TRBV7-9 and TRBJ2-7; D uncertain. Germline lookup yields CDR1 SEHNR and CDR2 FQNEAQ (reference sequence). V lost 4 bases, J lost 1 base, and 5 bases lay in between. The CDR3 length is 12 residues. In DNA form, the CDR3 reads TGTGCCAGCAGCTCTTTTTCCTACGAGCAGTACTTC. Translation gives CASSSFSYEQYF.

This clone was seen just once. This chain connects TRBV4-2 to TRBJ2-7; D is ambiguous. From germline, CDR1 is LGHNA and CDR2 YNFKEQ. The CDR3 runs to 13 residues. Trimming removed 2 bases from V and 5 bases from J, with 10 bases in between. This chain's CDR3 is CASSQSNANEQYF. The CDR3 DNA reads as TGTGCCAGCAGCCAATCTAACGCCAACGAGCAGTACTTC.

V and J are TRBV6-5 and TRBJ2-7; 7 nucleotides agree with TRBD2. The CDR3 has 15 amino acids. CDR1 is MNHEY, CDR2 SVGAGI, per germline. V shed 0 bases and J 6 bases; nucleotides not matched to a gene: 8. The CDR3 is CASSYSRTAGVEQYF. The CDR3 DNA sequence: TGTGCCAGCAGTTACTCCCGAACCGCGGGAGTCGAGCAGTACTTC.

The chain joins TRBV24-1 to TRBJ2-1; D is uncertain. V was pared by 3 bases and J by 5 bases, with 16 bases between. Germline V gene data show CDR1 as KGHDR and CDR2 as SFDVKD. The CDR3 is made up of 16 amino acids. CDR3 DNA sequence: TGTGCCACCAGTGATCCCGGCGGTCCCCGGGACAATGAGCAGTTCTTC. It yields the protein CATSDPGGPRDNEQFF.

The CDR3 here is CASSSYPTGELFF. DNA for the CDR3: TGTGCCAGCAGCTCCTACCCCACCGGGGAGCTGTTTTTT. The chain couples TRBV6-6 to TRBJ2-2; D is undetermined. Trimming shortened V by 6 bases and J by 4 bases, and 9 bases separated the two germline ends. CDR3 length equals 13 residues. The germline CDR1 and CDR2 sequences are MNHNY and SVGAGI (reference sequence).

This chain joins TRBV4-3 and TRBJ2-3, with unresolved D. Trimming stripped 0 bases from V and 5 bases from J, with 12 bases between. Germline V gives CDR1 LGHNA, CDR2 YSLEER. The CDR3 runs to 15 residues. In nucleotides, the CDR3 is TGCGCCAGCAGCCAAGATGAAGGAGATCAAGATACGCAGTATTTT. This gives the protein CASSQDEGDQDTQYF.

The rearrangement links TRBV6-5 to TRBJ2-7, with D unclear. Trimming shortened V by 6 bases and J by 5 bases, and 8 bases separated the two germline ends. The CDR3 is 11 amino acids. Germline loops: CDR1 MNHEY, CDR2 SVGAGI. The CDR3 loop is CASSVLHEQYF. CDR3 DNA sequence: TGTGCCAGCAGCGTCCTCCACGAGCAGTACTTC.

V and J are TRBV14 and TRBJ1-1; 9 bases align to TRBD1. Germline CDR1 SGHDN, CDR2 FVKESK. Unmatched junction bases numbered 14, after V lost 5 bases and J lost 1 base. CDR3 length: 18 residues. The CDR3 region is CASSFHPGQGDGNTEAFF. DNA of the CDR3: TGTGCCAGCAGCTTCCACCCGGGACAGGGAGATGGGAACACTGAAGCTTTCTTT.

The CDR3 protein is CAWSVWGQGLGQPQHF. CDR3 coding DNA: TGTGCCTGGAGTGTTTGGGGACAGGGTTTAGGACAGCCCCAGCATTTT. This chain connects TRBV30 to TRBJ1-5; TRBD1 matches 9 bases. This CDR3 has 16 amino acids. V was pared by 0 bases and J by 7 bases, with 10 bases of the junction left unmatched. CDR1 is GTSNPN and CDR2 is SVGIG in the germline V gene (reference sequence).